This is a list of T cell receptor delta chains from one sample in a study of Vδ1+ human thymocytes. TCRdb re-called clones from the multiplex PCR reads via CATT. The sample consists of about 75,000 delta-chain clones, approximately 30% of them appearing once. The specimen sequenced was Vdelta1+ gamma-delta thymocytes from the thymus. The receptors originated from a boy younger than two who had congenital heart surgery. CDR3s include the opening cysteine and the closing phenylalanine or tryptophan. A D gene is named only where the DNA matches it firmly. Size values are once, few and many counts, or a class for expanded clones, and some rows have none.

D: -; V: TRDV1; J: TRDJ1; length: 12; size: -; DNA: TGTGCTCTTGATTACCACACCGATAAACTCATCTTT; CDR3: CALDYHTDKLIF
D: TRDD3; V: TRDV1; J: TRDJ1; length: 18; size: -; DNA: TGTGCTCTTGGGGAAATCCTACGTGGGATACGCATAACCGATAAACTCATCTTT; CDR3: CALGEILRGIRITDKLIF
D: TRDD3; V: TRDV1; J: TRDJ1; length: 21; size: -; DNA: TGTGCTCTTGGGGAGCCTAGTCGGTGGGGGATACAGGCCCCTGACACCGATAAACTCATCTTT; CDR3: CALGEPSRWGIQAPDTDKLIF
D: TRDD3; V: TRDV1; J: TRDJ1; length: 26; size: -; DNA: TGTGCTCTTGGGGAAGACGGTATCCTTCCTATGAGTACTGGGGGATACGGTGGCCTACACACCGATAAACTCATCTTT; CDR3: CALGEDGILPMSTGGYGGLHTDKLIF
D: TRDD3; V: TRDV1; J: TRDJ1; length: 20; size: few; DNA: TGTGCTCTTGGGTCCCAATCACCTTCCCAACTGGGGGACTACACCGATAAACTCATCTTT; CDR3: CALGSQSPSQLGDYTDKLIF
D: -; V: TRDV1; J: TRDJ1; length: 20; size: -; DNA: TGTGCTCTTGGGGACGCCTTCCTACCGGGGATACGCGCATCCACCGATAAACTCATCTTT; CDR3: CALGDAFLPGIRASTDKLIF
D: TRDD3; V: TRDV1; J: TRDJ1; length: 12; size: -; DNA: TGTGCTCTTGGGATACGAACTGGGGAACTCATCTTT; CDR3: CALGIRTGELIF
D: TRDD3; V: TRDV2; J: TRDJ1; length: 18; size: many; DNA: TGTGCCTGTGACTCCGCTACTGGGGGCCGACTTTACACCGATAAACTCATCTTT; CDR3: CACDSATGGRLYTDKLIF
D: -; V: TRDV1; J: TRDJ1; length: 19; size: -; DNA: TGTGCTCTTGGGGAACGTGGCCGGGCCTGGAATTACGACACCGATAAACTCATCTTT; CDR3: CALGERGRAWNYDTDKLIF
D: TRDD3; V: TRDV1; J: TRDJ1; length: 21; size: few; DNA: TGTGCTCTTGGGGAACTATCCCTCCTAGTTTCTCTGGGGGCTTACACCGATAAACTCATCTTT; CDR3: CALGELSLLVSLGAYTDKLIF
D: TRDD3; V: TRDV1; J: TRDJ1; length: 21; size: -; DNA: TGTGCTCTTGGGGAACTTAGGCCTTCCTACGCTGGGGGATACGAGATGAGTAAACTCATCTTT; CDR3: CALGELRPSYAGGYEMSKLIF
D: -; V: TRDV1; J: TRDJ1; length: 21; size: -; DNA: TGTGCTCTTGGGCAGGATCTCTTCCTCACTGCGACAGGGGATATAACCGATAAACTCATCTTT; CDR3: CALGQDLFLTATGDITDKLIF
D: TRDD3; V: TRDV1; J: TRDJ1; length: 15; size: -; DNA: TGTGCTCTTGGCCCGATACTGGGGAACACCGATAAACTCATCTTT; CDR3: CALGPILGNTDKLIF
D: TRDD3; V: TRDV3; J: TRDJ1; length: 15; size: few; DNA: TGTGCCTCCTTCGGTACTGGGGATTGTAACGGGGAACTCATCTTT; CDR3: CASFGTGDCNGELIF
D: -; V: TRDV1; J: TRDJ1; length: 21; size: once; DNA: TGTGCTCTTGGGGAACTCGGACTGTTCTTCTCTCTGATGGGTAACACCGATAAACTCATCTTT; CDR3: CALGELGLFFSLMGNTDKLIF
D: -; V: TRDV1; J: TRDJ1; length: 15; size: few; DNA: TGTGCTCTTGGGGATCCCGCTCCGGTCCCCGATAAACTCATCTTT; CDR3: CALGDPAPVPDKLIF
D: -; V: TRDV1; J: TRDJ1; length: 15; size: -; DNA: TGTGCTCTTGGGGAACGAGGCGGGACCACCGATAAACTCATCTTT; CDR3: CALGERGGTTDKLIF
D: TRDD3; V: TRDV1; J: TRDJ1; length: 21; size: -; DNA: TGTGCTCTTGGGGAACCTAAAAAGGGTAGGGATACGCTCGAGTACACCGATAAACTCATCTTT; CDR3: CALGEPKKGRDTLEYTDKLIF
D: TRDD3; V: TRDV1; J: TRDJ1; length: 20; size: -; DNA: TGTGCTCTTGGGGAACTTCCCCAAGTACTGGGGGACGGCTACACCGATAAACTCATCTTT; CDR3: CALGELPQVLGDGYTDKLIF
D: -; V: TRDV2; J: TRDJ1; length: 14; size: medium-sized; DNA: TGTGCCTGTGACTGGGGTTACAGGCCCGATAAACTCATCTTT; CDR3: CACDWGYRPDKLIF
D: TRDD3; V: TRDV1; J: TRDJ1; length: 18; size: -; DNA: TGTGCTCTTGGGGAACCACAGATCTACTGGGGGATACGGTCTAAACTCATCTTT; CDR3: CALGEPQIYWGIRSKLIF
D: -; V: TRDV1; J: TRDJ1; length: 21; size: few; DNA: TGTGCTCTTGGGGAACGACTTCCCGGCCCCCACCGGGGCTCGTACACCGATAAACTCATCTTT; CDR3: CALGERLPGPHRGSYTDKLIF
D: -; V: TRDV1; J: TRDJ1; length: 18; size: -; DNA: TGTGCTCTTGGGGCCTCCTACCCTACCCTGCTCCCGGCCGATAAACTCATCTTT; CDR3: CALGASYPTLLPADKLIF
D: -; V: TRDV1; J: TRDJ1; length: 17; size: -; DNA: TGTGCTCTTGGGGAACTACGGGCCAACAAACCGACCGATAAACTCATCTTT; CDR3: CALGELRANKPTDKLIF
D: -; V: TRDV1; J: TRDJ1; length: 18; size: -; DNA: TGTGCTCTTGGGGAACTTCCTTCCCGCGTTGTTGAATCCGATAAACTCATCTTT; CDR3: CALGELPSRVVESDKLIF
D: TRDD3; V: TRDV1; J: TRDJ1; length: 21; size: -; DNA: TGTGCTCTTGGGCAGGGGCTTTCCCTACTGCCCCGGGGGATTTGGGCCGATAAACTCATCTTT; CDR3: CALGQGLSLLPRGIWADKLIF
D: -; V: TRDV1; J: TRDJ1; length: 18; size: -; DNA: TGTGCTCTTGGGGAACTAGGGTTCCGTAGTCGCGCCACCGATAAACTCATCTTT; CDR3: CALGELGFRSRATDKLIF
D: TRDD3; V: TRDV1; J: TRDJ1; length: 17; size: -; DNA: TGTGCTCTTGGGGAGCCGTCTCTGGGGGACTACACCGATAAACTCATCTTT; CDR3: CALGEPSLGDYTDKLIF
D: TRDD3; V: TRDV2; J: TRDJ1; length: 20; size: -; DNA: TGTGCCTGTGACACGACGTCGGGGATTAATCGGGGGATAAACACCGATAAACTCATCTTT; CDR3: CACDTTSGINRGINTDKLIF
D: TRDD3; V: TRDV1; J: TRDJ1; length: 25; size: -; DNA: TGTGCTCTTGGGGAATCGTACCCTACAAGGGCTGGGGGATACGCCGGTTGGTGGTACACCGATAAACTCATCTTT; CDR3: CALGESYPTRAGGYAGWWYTDKLIF
D: -; V: TRDV1; J: TRDJ1; length: 19; size: -; DNA: TGTGCTCTTGGGGAGCTCCCTTTCCTACGGACTGGGTCGAGCGTTAAACTCATCTTT; CDR3: CALGELPFLRTGSSVKLIF
D: -; V: TRDV1; J: TRDJ1; length: 17; size: few; DNA: TGTGCTCTTGGGGAACTTAGGTGGGGGTCTTACACCGATAAACTCATCTTT; CDR3: CALGELRWGSYTDKLIF
D: TRDD3; V: TRDV1; J: TRDJ1; length: 18; size: few; DNA: TGTGCTCTTGGGGTCGATTCCCGCTGGGGGTCTTACACCGATAAACTCATCTTT; CDR3: CALGVDSRWGSYTDKLIF
D: -; V: TRDV1; J: TRDJ1; length: 21; size: -; DNA: TGTGCTCTTGGGGAAAGTTTCTTCCTTCCCTTCGGCGATAATTACCCCCATAAACTCATCTTT; CDR3: CALGESFFLPFGDNYPHKLIF
D: TRDD3; V: TRDV1; J: TRDJ1; length: 26; size: -; DNA: TGTGCTCTTGGGGAACAACAGATCCTCCTTCCTTTTCGTACTGGGGGATACAGACCGTACACCGATAAACTCATCTTT; CDR3: CALGEQQILLPFRTGGYRPYTDKLIF
D: -; V: TRDV1; J: TRDJ1; length: 13; size: -; DNA: TGTGCTCTTGGGGAACTGGGCTGCGATAAACTCATCTTT; CDR3: CALGELGCDKLIF
D: -; V: TRDV1; J: TRDJ1; length: 18; size: -; DNA: TGTGCTCTTGGGGACCTACGTCGGGCCTTCGGCTACACCGATAAACTCATCTTT; CDR3: CALGDLRRAFGYTDKLIF
D: TRDD3; V: TRDV1; J: TRDJ1; length: 21; size: -; DNA: TGTGCTCTTGGGGAACTCTTCCGGGGGATATTCCCGGAGAGTTACACCGATAAACTCATCTTT; CDR3: CALGELFRGIFPESYTDKLIF
D: -; V: TRDV1; J: TRDJ1; length: 16; size: -; DNA: TGTGCTCTTGGGGGCGTCCCTCCCTTTTACACCGATAAACTCATCTTT; CDR3: CALGGVPPFYTDKLIF
D: TRDD3; V: TRDV1; J: TRDJ1; length: 18; size: -; DNA: TGTGCTCTTGGGGAACTGGGCGTACTGGGGACCAACACCGATAAACTCATCTTT; CDR3: CALGELGVLGTNTDKLIF
D: TRDD2; V: TRDV1; J: TRDJ1; length: 19; size: -; DNA: TGCGCTCTTGGGGAGGCTTCCTACCGTGGGAATGGGTACACCGATAAACTCATCTTT; CDR3: CALGEASYRGNGYTDKLIF
D: TRDD2; V: TRDV3; J: TRDJ1; length: 20; size: -; DNA: TGTGCCTCCGGCTGCTTCCTAGCTCTGTTGGTCGCATCCGAAACCGATAAACTCATCTTT; CDR3: CASGCFLALLVASETDKLIF
D: -; V: TRDV2; J: TRDJ1; length: 14; size: many; DNA: TGTGCCTGTGACACCCTCTGGGGACCCAGGGGGCTCATCTTT; CDR3: CACDTLWGPRGLIF
D: TRDD3; V: TRDV1; J: TRDJ1; length: 18; size: -; DNA: TGTGCTCTTGGGGAACTCGAGGGATACGCGGGTTATACCGATAAACTCATCTTT; CDR3: CALGELEGYAGYTDKLIF
D: TRDD3; V: TRDV1; J: TRDJ1; length: 23; size: -; DNA: TGTGCTCTTGGGGAACACACCCAGCTACGGGATTACTGGGGGATACAGTACACCGATAAACTCATCTTT; CDR3: CALGEHTQLRDYWGIQYTDKLIF
D: TRDD3; V: TRDV1; J: TRDJ1; length: 19; size: few; DNA: TGTGCTCTTGGGAACCCCTACCCTATACTGGGGGATAACGGCGATAAACTCATCTTT; CDR3: CALGNPYPILGDNGDKLIF
D: TRDD3; V: TRDV1; J: TRDJ1; length: 22; size: few; DNA: TGTGCTCTTGGGGAGCTGTTTAATAGAAGGGCTGGGGGATATAGGTACACCGATAAACTCATCTTT; CDR3: CALGELFNRRAGGYRYTDKLIF
D: TRDD3; V: TRDV1; J: TRDJ1; length: 22; size: few; DNA: TGTGCTCTTGGGGAACGTATGCGTCTCTGGGGGATACGGAAGGACAACACCGATAAACTCATCTTT; CDR3: CALGERMRLWGIRKDNTDKLIF
D: TRDD3; V: TRDV1; J: TRDJ1; length: 22; size: few; DNA: TGTGCTCTTGGGGAACTAGATGCCAATCCGGTACTGGGGGACTCGTACACCGATAAACTCATCTTT; CDR3: CALGELDANPVLGDSYTDKLIF
D: TRDD3; V: TRDV1; J: TRDJ1; length: 21; size: -; DNA: TGTGCTCTTGGGGGATCCTTCCTTCCTCACTGGGGGATACTGGGCACCGATAAACTCATCTTT; CDR3: CALGGSFLPHWGILGTDKLIF
D: TRDD3; V: TRDV1; J: TRDJ1; length: 18; size: -; DNA: TGTGCTCTTGGGGAACTTGGCCACTGGGGGCCCCGCACCGATAAACTCATCTTT; CDR3: CALGELGHWGPRTDKLIF
D: TRDD3; V: TRDV1; J: TRDJ1; length: 18; size: -; DNA: TGTGCTCTTGGGGCCCTACGTTCCTGGGGGACTAACACCGATAAACTCATCTTT; CDR3: CALGALRSWGTNTDKLIF
D: -; V: TRDV1; J: TRDJ1; length: 22; size: few; DNA: TGTGCTCTTGGGGAACTATGCCCATGGGCTACGAGGGAAAGGGGCTACACCGATAAACTCATCTTT; CDR3: CALGELCPWATRERGYTDKLIF
D: -; V: TRDV1; J: TRDJ1; length: 19; size: few; DNA: TGTGCTCTTGGGTCCCACTCTGGGGTGGCTACTGACTACACCGATAAACTCATCTTT; CDR3: CALGSHSGVATDYTDKLIF
D: TRDD3; V: TRDV1; J: TRDJ1; length: 20; size: -; DNA: TGTGCTCTTTCTCCTACGTTGGGGTATCCGACTGGGGGATACGCAGGTAAACTCATCTTT; CDR3: CALSPTLGYPTGGYAGKLIF
D: -; V: TRDV1; J: TRDJ1; length: 14; size: -; DNA: TGTGCTCTTGGGGACCAAACACCGACGCCGGAACTCATCTTT; CDR3: CALGDQTPTPELIF